The present T cell receptor beta chain was sequenced within a study of T cells in Graves' hyperthyroidism and ophthalmopathy. V lost 7 bases and J 1 base, leaving 14 bases between the germline ends. The CDR3 is 15 residues long. The V gene's germline CDR1 is MNHNS and CDR2 SASEGT. PBMCs were collected from a roughly 9.7 ml volume of fresh peripheral blood. Researchers took RNA transcripts and amplified the TCR beta CDR3 regions from them. TCR CDR3 underwent first-round RT-PCR with the HTBI primer set. MiXCR, run by TCRdb on the multiplex PCR reads, gives a single entry per CDR3 protein. The sample yields roughly 350,000 distinct CDR3 sequences, approximately 15% seen once.

The chain recombines TRBV6-1 with TRBJ1-5, with no clear D. The specimen sequenced was blood. This clonotype originated in a woman aged 40 to 55 with Graves' ophthalmopathy. The CDR3 DNA reads as TGTGCCAGCACCTCGGCCCCTCGAAGCAATCAGCCCCAGCATTTT. This encodes CASTSAPRSNQPQHF.